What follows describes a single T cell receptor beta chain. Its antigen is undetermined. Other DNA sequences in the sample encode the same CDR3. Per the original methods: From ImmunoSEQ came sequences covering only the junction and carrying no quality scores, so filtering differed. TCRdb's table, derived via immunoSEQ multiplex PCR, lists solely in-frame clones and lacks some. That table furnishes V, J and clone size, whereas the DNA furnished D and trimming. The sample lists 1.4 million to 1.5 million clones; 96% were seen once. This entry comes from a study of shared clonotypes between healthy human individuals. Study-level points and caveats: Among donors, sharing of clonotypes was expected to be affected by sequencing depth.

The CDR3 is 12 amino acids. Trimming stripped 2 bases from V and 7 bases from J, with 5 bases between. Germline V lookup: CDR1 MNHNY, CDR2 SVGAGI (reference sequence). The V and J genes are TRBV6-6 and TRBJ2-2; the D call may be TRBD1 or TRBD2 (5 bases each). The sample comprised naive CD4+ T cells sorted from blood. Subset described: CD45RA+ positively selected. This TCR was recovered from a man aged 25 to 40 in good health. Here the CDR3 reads CASSYGGGELFF. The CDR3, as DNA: TGTGCCAGCAGTTACGGGGGCGGGGAGCTGTTTTTT.